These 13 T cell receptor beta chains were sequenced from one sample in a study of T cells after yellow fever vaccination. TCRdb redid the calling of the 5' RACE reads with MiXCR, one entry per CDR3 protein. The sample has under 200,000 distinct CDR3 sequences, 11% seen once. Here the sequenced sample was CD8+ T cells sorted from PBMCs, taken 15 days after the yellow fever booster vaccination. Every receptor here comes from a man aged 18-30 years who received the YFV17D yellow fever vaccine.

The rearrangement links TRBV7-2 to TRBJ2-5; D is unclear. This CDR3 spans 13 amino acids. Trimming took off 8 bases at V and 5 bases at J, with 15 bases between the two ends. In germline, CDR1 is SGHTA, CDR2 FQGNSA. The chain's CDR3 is CASSRPADETQYF. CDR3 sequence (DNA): TGTGCCAGCTCCCGTCCCGCGGATGAGACCCAGTACTTC.

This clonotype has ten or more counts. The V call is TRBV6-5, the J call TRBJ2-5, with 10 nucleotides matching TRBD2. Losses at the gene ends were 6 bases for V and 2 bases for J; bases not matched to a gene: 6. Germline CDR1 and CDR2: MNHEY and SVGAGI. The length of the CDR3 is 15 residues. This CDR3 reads CASSPSGGVQETQYF. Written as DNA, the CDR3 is TGTGCCAGCAGCCCCAGCGGGGGGGTTCAAGAGACCCAGTACTTC.

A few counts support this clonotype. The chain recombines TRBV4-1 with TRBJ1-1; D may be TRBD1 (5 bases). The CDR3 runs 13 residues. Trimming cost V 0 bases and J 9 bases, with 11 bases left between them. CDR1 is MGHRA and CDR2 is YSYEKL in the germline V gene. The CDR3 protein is CASSQEGDSQAFF. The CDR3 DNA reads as TGCGCCAGCAGCCAAGAGGGAGACAGCCAAGCTTTCTTT.

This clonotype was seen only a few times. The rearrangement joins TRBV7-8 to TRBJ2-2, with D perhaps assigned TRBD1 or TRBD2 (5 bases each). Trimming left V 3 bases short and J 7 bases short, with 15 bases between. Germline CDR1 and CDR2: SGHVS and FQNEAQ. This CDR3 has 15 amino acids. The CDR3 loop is CASSFFQGPGGELFF. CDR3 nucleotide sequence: TGTGCCAGCAGCTTTTTCCAGGGACCTGGCGGGGAGCTGTTTTTT. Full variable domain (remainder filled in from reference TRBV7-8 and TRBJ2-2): GAGVSQSPRYKVAKRGQDVALRCDPISGHVSLFWYQQALGQGPEFLTYFQNEAQLDKSGLPSDRFFAERPEGSVSTLKIQRTQQEDSAVYLCASSFFQGPGGELFFGEGSRLTVL.

The CDR3 loop reads CASSYHPGQDYYEQYF. CDR3 bases: TGTGCCAGCAGTTACCACCCCGGACAGGACTACTACGAGCAGTACTTC. The V gene is TRBV6-2 or TRBV6-3, the J gene TRBJ2-7, with a weak D call TRBD1 (7 bases). The CDR3 has 16 residues. Germline V gene lookup returns CDR1 MNHEY and CDR2 SVGEGT. The ends were cut back, 2 bases at V and 3 bases at J, with 17 bases in the middle.

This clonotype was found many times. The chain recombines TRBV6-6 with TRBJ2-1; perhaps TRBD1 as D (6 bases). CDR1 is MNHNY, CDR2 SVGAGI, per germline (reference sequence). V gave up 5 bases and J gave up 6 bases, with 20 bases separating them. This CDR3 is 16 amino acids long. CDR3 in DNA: TGTGCCAGCAGTACCAAGGACAGCGAATTCCTCAATGAGCAGTTCTTC. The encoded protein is CASSTKDSEFLNEQFF.

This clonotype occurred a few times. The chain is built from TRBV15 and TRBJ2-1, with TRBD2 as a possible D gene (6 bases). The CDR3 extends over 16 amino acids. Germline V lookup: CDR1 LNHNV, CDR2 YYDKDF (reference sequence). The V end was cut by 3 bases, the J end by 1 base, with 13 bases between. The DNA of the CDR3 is TGTGCCACCAGCAGGGAGCGGGTTGGATCCTACAATGAGCAGTTCTTC. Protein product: CATSRERVGSYNEQFF.

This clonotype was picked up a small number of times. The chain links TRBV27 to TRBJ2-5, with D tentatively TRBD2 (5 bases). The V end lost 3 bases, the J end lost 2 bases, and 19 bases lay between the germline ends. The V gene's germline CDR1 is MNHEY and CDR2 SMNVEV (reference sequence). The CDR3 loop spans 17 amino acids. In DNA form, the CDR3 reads TGTGCCAGCAGTTTCGTGTCCGGACTGGGATGGCAAGAGACCCAGTACTTC. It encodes CASSFVSGLGWQETQYF.

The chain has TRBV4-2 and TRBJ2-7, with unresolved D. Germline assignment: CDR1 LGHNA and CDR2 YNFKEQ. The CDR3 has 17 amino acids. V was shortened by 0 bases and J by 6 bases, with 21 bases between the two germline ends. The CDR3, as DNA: TGTGCCAGCAGCCAAGAGGATTCGAAGCCAGAAGGTAGCGAGCAGTACTTC. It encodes CASSQEDSKPEGSEQYF.

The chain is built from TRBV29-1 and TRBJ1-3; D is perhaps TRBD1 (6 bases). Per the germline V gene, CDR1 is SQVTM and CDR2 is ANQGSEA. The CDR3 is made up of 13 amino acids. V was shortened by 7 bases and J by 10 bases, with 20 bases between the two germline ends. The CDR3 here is CSAQGPAGGTIYF. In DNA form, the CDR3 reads TGCAGCGCTCAGGGGCCGGCCGGAGGTACCATATATTTT. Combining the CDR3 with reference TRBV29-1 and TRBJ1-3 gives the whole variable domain SAVISQKPSRDICQRGTSLTIQCQVDSQVTMMFWYRQQPGQSLTLIATANQGSEATYESGFVIDKFPISRPNLTFSTLTVSNMSPEDSSIYLCSAQGPAGGTIYFGEGSWLTVV.

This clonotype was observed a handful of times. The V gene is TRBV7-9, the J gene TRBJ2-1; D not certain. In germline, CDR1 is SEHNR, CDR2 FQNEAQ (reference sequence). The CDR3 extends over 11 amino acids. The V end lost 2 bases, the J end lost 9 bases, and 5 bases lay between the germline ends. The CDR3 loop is CASSLTREQFF. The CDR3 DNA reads TGTGCCAGCAGCTTAACGCGTGAGCAGTTCTTC. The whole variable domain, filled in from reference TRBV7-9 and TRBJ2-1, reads DTGVSQNPRHKITKRGQNVTFRCDPISEHNRLYWYRQTLGQGPEFLTYFQNEAQLEKSRLLSDRFSAERPKGSFSTLEIQRTEQGDSAMYLCASSLTREQFFGPGTRLTVL.

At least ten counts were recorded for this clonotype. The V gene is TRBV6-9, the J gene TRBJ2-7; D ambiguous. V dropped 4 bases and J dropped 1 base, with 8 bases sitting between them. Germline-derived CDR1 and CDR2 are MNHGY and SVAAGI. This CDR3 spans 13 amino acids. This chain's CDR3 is CASSCNGSYEQYF. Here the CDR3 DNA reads TGTGCCAGCAGTTGCAATGGGTCCTACGAGCAGTACTTC.

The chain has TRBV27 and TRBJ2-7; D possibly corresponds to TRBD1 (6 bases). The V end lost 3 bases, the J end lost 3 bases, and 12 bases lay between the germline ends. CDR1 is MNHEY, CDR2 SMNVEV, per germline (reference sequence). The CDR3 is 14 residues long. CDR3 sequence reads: CASSFGRGVYEQYF. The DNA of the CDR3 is TGTGCCAGCAGTTTCGGCAGGGGAGTCTACGAGCAGTACTTC.